The source of this TCR beta chain is a study of shared clonotypes between healthy human individuals. Assay used: immunoSEQ multiplex PCR; TCRdb lists only in-frame clones, some missing. The table lists about 680,000 clones, approximately 73% of them singletons. Into CD45RA+ naive and CD45RA-negative memory subsets, the CD4+ cells were split. The CDR3 is 16 residues long. J gave up 1 base and V 1 base, and 6 bases lay outside the gene matches. CDR1 MGHRA and CDR2 YSYEKL come from the germline V gene. V and J are TRBV4-1 and TRBJ1-1, with 7 bases identical to TRBD1. Input material: memory CD4+ T cells sorted from blood. The subset here: CD45RA-negative fraction. This receptor was obtained from a woman aged 25 to 39 in good health. CDR3 nucleotide sequence: TGCGCCAGCAGCCAAGGCCGACAGGGCCCGAACACTGAAGCTTTCTTT. Protein product: CASSQGRQGPNTEAFF.